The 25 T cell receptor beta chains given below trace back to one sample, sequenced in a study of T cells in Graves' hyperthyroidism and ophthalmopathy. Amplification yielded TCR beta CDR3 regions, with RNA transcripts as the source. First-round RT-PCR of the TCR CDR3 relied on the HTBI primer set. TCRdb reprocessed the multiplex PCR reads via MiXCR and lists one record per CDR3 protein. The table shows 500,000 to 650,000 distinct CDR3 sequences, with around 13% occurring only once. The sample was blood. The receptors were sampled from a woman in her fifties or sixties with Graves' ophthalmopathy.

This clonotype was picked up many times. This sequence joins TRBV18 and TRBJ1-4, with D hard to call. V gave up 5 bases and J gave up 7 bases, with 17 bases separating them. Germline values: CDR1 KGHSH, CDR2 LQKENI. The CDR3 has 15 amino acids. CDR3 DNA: TGTGCCAGCTCAAGATCGGGTCCCTCCAGTGAAAAACTGTTTTTT. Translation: CASSRSGPSSEKLFF.

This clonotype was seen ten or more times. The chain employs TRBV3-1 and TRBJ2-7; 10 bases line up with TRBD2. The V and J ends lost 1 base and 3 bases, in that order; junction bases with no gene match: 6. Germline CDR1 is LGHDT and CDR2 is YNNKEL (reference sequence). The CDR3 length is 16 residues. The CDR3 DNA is TGTGCCAGCAGCCAAGGGCGGACTAGCGGTCACTACGAGCAGTACTTC. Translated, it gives CASSQGRTSGHYEQYF.

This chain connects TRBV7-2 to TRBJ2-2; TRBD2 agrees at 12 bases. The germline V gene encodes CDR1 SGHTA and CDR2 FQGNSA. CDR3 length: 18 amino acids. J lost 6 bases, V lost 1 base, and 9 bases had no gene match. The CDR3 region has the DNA TGTGCCAGCAGCTTAGTAGGACTAGCGGGATTAATGGCCGGGGAGCTGTTTTTT. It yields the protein CASSLVGLAGLMAGELFF.

CDR3 nucleotide sequence: TGTGCCAGCAGCCCCACAGGGTCCGTCAATGAGCAGTTCTTC. Its translation: CASSPTGSVNEQFF. The chain employs TRBV6-1 and TRBJ2-1; a possible D gene is TRBD1 (6 bases). This CDR3 comprises 14 residues. Germline V gene lookup returns CDR1 MNHNS and CDR2 SASEGT. With 6 bases removed from V and 6 bases from J, the gap between germline ends came to 15 bases.

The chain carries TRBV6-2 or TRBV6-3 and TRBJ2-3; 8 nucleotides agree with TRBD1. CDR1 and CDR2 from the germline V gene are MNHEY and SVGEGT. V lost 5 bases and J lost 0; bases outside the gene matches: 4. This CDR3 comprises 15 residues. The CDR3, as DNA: TGTGCCAGCAGTGACGGGACAGGAAGCACAGATACGCAGTATTTT. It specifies CASSDGTGSTDTQYF.

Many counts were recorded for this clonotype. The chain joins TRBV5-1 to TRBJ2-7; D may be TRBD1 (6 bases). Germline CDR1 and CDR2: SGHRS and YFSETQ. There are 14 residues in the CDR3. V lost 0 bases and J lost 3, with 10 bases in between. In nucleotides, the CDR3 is TGCGCCAGCAGCTTGGCCAGGGGTTACTACGAGCAGTACTTC. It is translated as CASSLARGYYEQYF.

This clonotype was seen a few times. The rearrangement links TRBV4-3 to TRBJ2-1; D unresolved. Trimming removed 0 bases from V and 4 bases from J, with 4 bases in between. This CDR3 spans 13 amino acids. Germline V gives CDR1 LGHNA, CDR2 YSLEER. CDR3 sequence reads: CASSQDQYNEQFF. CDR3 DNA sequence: TGCGCCAGCAGCCAAGATCAATACAATGAGCAGTTCTTC.

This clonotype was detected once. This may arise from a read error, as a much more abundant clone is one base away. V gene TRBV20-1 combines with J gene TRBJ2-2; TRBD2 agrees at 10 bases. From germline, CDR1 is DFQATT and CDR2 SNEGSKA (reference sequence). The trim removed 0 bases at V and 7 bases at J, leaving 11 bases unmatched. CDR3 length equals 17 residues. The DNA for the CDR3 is TGCAGTGCTAGAGAGGTCCTAGCGGGAGTGTTTCACGGGGAGCTGTTTTTT. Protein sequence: CSAREVLAGVFHGELFF.

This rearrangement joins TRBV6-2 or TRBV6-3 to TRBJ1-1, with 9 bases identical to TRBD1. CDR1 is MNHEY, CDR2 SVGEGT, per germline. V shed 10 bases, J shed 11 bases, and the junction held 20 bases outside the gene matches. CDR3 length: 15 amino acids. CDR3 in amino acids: CATMIWDRAFFRAFF. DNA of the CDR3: TGTGCCACCATGATCTGGGACAGGGCATTTTTTCGGGCTTTCTTT.

DNA of the CDR3: TGTGCCATCAGTGTATCCGCGGCTAGCGGAGCCGGGGAGCTGTTTTTT. Translation: CAISVSAASGAGELFF. The rearrangement links TRBV10-3 to TRBJ2-2, with 7 bases lining up with TRBD2. Germline CDR1 ENHRY, CDR2 SYGVKD. The CDR3 sequence is 16 residues long. V shed 4 bases and J 6 bases; nucleotides not matched to a gene: 11.

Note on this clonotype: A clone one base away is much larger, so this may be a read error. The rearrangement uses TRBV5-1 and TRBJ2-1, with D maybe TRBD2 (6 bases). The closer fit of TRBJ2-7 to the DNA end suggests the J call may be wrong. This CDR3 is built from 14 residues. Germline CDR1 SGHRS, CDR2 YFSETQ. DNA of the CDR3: TGCGCCAGCAAGGCGAATAGCGGCCACAATGAGCAGTACTTC. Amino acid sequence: CASKANSGHNEQYF.

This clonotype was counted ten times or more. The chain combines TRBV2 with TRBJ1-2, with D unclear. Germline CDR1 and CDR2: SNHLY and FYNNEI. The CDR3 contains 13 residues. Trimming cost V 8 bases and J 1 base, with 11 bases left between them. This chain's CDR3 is CASGQLINYGYTF. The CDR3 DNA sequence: TGTGCCAGCGGGCAGCTCATTAACTATGGCTACACCTTC.

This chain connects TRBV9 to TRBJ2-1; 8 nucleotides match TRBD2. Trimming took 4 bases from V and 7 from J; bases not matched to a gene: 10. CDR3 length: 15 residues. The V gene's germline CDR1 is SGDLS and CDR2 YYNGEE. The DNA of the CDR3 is TGTGCCAGCAGCTTCTCATCCTCGGGGGGGAATGAGCAGTTCTTC. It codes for CASSFSSSGGNEQFF.

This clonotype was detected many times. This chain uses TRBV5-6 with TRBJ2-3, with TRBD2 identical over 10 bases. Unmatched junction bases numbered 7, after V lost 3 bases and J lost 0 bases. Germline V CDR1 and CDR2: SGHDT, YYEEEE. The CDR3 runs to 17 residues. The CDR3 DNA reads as TGTGCCAGCAGCTCGCCGGGACTAGCGAGAAGCACAGATACGCAGTATTTT. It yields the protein CASSSPGLARSTDTQYF.

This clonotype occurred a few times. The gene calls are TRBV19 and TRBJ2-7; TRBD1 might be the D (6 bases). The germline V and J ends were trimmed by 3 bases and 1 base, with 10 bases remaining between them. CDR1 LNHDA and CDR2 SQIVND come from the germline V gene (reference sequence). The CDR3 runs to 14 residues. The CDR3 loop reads CASSIRGPSYEQYF. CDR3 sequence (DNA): TGTGCCAGTAGTATCAGGGGACCGTCCTACGAGCAGTACTTC. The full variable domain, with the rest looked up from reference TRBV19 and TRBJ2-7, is DGGITQSPKYLFRKEGQNVTLSCEQNLNHDAMYWYRQDPGQGLRLIYYSQIVNDFQKGDIAEGYSVSREKKESFPLTVTSAQKNPTAFYLCASSIRGPSYEQYFGPGTRLTVT.

CDR3 coding DNA: TGTGCCAGCAGCTTAAACCTGGACAGGGTCTCTGGGGCCAACGTCCTGACTTTC. Amino acids: CASSLNLDRVSGANVLTF. The chain couples TRBV5-5 to TRBJ2-6, with 8 nucleotides matching TRBD1. Germline V CDR1 and CDR2: SGHKS, YYEKEE (reference sequence). The CDR3 runs to 18 residues. The trim removed 2 bases at V and 0 bases at J, leaving 7 bases unmatched.

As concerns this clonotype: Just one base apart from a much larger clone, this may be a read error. The CDR3 here is CASSFFAGSQEAQYF. CDR3 nucleotide sequence: TGTGCCAGCAGCTTTTTCGCCGGGAGCCAAGAGGCCCAGTACTTC. The J gene is TRBJ2-5, the V gene TRBV5-6; weak D call: TRBD2 (6 bases). The CDR3 covers 15 residues. Germline lookup yields CDR1 SGHDT and CDR2 YYEEEE.

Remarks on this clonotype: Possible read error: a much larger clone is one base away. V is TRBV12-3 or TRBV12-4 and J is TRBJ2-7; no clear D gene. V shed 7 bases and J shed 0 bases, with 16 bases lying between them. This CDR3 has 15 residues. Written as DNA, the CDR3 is TGTGCCAGCATGGGTAGGGCAACGCCCTCCTACGAGCAGTACTTC. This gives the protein CASMGRATPSYEQYF.

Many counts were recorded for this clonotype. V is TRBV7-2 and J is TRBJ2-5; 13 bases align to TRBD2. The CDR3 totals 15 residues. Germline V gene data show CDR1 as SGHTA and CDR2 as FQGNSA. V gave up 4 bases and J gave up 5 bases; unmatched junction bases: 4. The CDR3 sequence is CASSWTSGSWETQYF. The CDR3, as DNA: TGTGCCAGCAGCTGGACTAGCGGGAGCTGGGAGACCCAGTACTTC.

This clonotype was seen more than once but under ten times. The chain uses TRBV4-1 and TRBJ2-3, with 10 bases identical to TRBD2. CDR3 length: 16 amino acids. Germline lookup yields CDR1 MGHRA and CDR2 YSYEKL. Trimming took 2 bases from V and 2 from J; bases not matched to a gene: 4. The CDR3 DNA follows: TGCGCCAGCAGCCAACCGGGACTAGCGATCACAGATACGCAGTATTTT. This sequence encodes CASSQPGLAITDTQYF.

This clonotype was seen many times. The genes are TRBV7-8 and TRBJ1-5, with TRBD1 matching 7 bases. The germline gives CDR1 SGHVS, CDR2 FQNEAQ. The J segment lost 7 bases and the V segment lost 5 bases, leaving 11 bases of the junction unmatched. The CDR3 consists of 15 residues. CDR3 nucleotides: TGTGCCAGCAGCGAGACCGGGACAGAGGGCCAGCCCCAGCATTTT. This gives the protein CASSETGTEGQPQHF. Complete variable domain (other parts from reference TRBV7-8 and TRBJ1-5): GAGVSQSPRYKVAKRGQDVALRCDPISGHVSLFWYQQALGQGPEFLTYFQNEAQLDKSGLPSDRFFAERPEGSVSTLKIQRTQQEDSAVYLCASSETGTEGQPQHFGDGTRLSIL.

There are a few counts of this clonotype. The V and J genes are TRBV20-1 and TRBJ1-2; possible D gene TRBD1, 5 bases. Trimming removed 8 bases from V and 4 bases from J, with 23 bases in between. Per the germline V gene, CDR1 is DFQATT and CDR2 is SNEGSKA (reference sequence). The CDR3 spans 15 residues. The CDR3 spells CSHLLTELGLYGYTF. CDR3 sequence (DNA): TGCAGTCATCTACTGACAGAACTTGGCCTCTATGGCTACACCTTC.

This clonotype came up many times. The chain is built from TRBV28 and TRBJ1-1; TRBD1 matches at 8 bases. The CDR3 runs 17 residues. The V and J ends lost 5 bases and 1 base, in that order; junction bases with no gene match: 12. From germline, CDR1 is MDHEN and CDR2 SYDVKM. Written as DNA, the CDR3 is TGTGCCAGCAGTCTTCATCAGGGGGCTGGTTGGAACACTGAAGCTTTCTTT. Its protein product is CASSLHQGAGWNTEAFF.

CDR3: CASKDFLAGTDTQYF. CDR3 DNA: TGCGCCAGCAAGGATTTCCTAGCGGGCACAGATACGCAGTATTTT. V and J are TRBV4-3 and TRBJ2-3; TRBD2 aligns across 7 bases. Germline V gives CDR1 LGHNA, CDR2 YSLEER. With V trimmed by 7 bases and J by 1 base, 8 bases remained unmatched. The CDR3 is 15 amino acids.

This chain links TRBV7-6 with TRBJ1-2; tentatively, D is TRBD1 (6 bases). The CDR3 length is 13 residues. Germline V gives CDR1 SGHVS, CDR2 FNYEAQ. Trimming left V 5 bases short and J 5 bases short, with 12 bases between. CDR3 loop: CASSTAGVYGYTF. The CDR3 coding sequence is TGTGCCAGCAGCACTGCAGGGGTTTATGGCTACACCTTC.